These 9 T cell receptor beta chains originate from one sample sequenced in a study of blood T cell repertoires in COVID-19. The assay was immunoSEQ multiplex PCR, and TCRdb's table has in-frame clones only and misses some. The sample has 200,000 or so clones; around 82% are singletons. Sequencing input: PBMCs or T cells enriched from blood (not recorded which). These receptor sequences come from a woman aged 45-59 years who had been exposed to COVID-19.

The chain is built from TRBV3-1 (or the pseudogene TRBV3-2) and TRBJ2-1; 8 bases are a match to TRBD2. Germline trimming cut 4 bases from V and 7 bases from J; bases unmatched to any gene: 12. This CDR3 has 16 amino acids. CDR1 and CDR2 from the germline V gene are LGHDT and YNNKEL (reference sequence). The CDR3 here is CASSPYTGGGKNEQFF. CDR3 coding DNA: TGTGCCAGCAGCCCCTATACGGGCGGGGGGAAAAATGAGCAGTTCTTC.

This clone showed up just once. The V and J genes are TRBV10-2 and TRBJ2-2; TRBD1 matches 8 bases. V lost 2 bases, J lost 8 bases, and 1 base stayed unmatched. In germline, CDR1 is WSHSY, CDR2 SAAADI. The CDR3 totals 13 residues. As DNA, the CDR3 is TGCGCCAGCAGTGAGCAGGGGGCAGGGGAGCTGTTTTTT. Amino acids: CASSEQGAGELFF.

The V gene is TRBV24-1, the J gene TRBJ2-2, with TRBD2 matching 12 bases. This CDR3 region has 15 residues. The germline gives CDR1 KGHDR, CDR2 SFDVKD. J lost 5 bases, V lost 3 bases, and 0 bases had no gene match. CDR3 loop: CATSDGLAGTGELFF. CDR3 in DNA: TGTGCCACCAGTGATGGACTAGCGGGGACCGGGGAGCTGTTTTTT.

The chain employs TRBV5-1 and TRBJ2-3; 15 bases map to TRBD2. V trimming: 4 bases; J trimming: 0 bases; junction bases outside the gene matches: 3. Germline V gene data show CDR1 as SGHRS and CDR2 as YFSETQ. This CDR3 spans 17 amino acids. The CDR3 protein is CASSGTSGGWSTDTQYF. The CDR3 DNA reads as TGCGCCAGCAGCGGGACTAGCGGGGGGTGGAGCACAGATACGCAGTATTTT.

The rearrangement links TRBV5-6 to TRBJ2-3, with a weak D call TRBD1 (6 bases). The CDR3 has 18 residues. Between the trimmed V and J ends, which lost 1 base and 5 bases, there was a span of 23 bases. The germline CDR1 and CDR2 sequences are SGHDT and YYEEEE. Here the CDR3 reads CASSLRPGHLIRQDTQYF. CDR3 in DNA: TGTGCCAGCAGCTTGCGCCCGGGACACCTGATAAGACAAGATACGCAGTATTTT.

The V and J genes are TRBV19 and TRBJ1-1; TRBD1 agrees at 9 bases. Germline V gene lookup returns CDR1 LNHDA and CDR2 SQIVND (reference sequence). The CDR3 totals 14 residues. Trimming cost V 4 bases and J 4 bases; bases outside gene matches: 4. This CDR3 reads CASSRQGVGTEAFF. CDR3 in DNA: TGTGCCAGTAGTAGACAGGGGGTCGGCACTGAAGCTTTCTTT. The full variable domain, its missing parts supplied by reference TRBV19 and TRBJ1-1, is DGGITQSPKYLFRKEGQNVTLSCEQNLNHDAMYWYRQDPGQGLRLIYYSQIVNDFQKGDIAEGYSVSREKKESFPLTVTSAQKNPTAFYLCASSRQGVGTEAFFGQGTRLTVV.

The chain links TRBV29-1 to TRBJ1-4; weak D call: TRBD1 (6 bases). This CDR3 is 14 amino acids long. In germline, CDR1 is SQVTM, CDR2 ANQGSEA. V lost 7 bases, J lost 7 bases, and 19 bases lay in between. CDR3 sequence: CSALDALGGEKLFF. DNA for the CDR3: TGCAGCGCGTTGGACGCCCTAGGGGGTGAAAAACTGTTTTTT.

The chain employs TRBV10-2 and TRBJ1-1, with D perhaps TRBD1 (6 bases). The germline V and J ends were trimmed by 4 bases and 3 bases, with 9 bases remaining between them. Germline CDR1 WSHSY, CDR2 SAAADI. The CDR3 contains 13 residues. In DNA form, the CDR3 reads TGCGCCAGCAGTGGTACAGGGTACACTGAAGCTTTCTTT. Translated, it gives CASSGTGYTEAFF.

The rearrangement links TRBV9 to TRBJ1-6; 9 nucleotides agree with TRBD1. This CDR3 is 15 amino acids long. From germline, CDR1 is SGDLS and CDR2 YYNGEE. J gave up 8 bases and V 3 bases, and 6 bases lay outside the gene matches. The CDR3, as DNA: TGTGCCAGCAGCGCCGAGACAGGGGGGTATTCACCCCTCCACTTT. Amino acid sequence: CASSAETGGYSPLHF.